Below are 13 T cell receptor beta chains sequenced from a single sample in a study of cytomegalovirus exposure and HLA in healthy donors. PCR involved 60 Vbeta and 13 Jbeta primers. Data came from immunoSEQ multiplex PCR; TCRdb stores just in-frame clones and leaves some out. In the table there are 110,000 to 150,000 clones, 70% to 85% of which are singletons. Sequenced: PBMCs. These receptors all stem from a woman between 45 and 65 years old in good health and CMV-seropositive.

The CDR3 reads CASSDQGSENQPQHF. In DNA form, the CDR3 reads TGTGCCAGCAGTGATCAGGGAAGTGAGAATCAGCCCCAGCATTTT. This rearrangement joins TRBV6-1 to TRBJ1-5; a possible D gene is TRBD1 (5 bases). V lost 3 bases, J lost 4 bases, and 13 bases lay in between. Looked up from germline, CDR1 is MNHNS and CDR2 is SASEGT. The CDR3 totals 15 residues.

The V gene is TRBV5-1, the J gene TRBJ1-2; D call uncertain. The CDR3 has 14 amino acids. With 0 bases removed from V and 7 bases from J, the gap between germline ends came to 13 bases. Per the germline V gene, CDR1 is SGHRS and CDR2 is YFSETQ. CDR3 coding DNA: TGCGCCAGCAGCTTGGGAATTGTCTCCGGTGGCTACACCTTC. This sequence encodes CASSLGIVSGGYTF.

The CDR3, as DNA: TGTGCCAGCAGCCCGGGGACAGCTCTTTACGAGCAGTACTTC. Encoded protein: CASSPGTALYEQYF. This chain joins TRBV9 and TRBJ2-7; 7 positions match TRBD1. Germline V gene lookup returns CDR1 SGDLS and CDR2 YYNGEE. Unmatched junction bases numbered 8, after V lost 4 bases and J lost 4 bases. There are 14 residues in the CDR3.

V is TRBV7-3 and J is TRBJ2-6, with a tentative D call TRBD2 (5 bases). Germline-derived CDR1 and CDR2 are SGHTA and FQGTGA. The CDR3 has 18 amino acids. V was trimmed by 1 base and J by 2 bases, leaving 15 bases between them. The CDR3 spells CASSLMHLATAGANVLTF. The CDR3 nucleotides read TGTGCCAGCAGCTTAATGCACCTAGCTACGGCTGGGGCCAACGTCCTGACTTTC.

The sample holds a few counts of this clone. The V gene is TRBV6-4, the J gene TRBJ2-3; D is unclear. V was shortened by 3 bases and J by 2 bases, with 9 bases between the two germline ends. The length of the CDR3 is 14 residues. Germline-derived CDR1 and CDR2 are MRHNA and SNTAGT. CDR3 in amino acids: CASSEGGPTDTQYF. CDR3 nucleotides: TGTGCCAGCAGTGAAGGCGGTCCCACAGATACGCAGTATTTT.

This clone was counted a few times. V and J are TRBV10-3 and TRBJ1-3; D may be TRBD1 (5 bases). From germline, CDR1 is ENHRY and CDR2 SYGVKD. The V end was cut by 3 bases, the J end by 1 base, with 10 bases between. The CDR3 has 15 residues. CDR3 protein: CAISDRVPSGNTIYF. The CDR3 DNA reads TGTGCCATCAGTGACAGGGTCCCTTCTGGAAACACCATATATTTT.

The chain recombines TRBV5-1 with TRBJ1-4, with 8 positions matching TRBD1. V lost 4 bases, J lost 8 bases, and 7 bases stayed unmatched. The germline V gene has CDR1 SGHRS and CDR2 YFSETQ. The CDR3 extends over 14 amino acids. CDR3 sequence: CASSVDREREKLFF. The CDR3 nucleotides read TGCGCCAGCAGCGTGGACAGGGAGAGGGAAAAACTGTTTTTT.

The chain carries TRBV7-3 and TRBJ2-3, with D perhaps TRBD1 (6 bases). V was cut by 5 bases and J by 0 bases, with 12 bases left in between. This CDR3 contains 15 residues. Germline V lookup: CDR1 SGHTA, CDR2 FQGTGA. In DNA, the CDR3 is TGTGCCAGCAGCGGCTCGGGACAAAGCACAGATACGCAGTATTTT. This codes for CASSGSGQSTDTQYF.

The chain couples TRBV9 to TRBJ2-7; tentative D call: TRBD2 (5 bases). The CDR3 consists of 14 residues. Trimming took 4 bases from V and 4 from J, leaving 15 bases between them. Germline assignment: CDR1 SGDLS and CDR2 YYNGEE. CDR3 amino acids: CASSPGAAQYEQYF. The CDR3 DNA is TGTGCCAGCAGCCCCGGAGCGGCCCAGTACGAGCAGTACTTC.

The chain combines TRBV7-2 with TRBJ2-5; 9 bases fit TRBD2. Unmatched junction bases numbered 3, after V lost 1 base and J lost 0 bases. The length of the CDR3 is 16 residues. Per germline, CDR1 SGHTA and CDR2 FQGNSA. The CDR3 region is CASSLGLAGYQETQYF. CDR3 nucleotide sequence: TGTGCCAGCAGCTTAGGGCTAGCGGGGTACCAAGAGACCCAGTACTTC.

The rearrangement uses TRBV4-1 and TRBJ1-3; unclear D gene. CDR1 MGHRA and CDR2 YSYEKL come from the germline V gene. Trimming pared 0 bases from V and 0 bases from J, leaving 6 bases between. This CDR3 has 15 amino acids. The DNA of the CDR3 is TGCGCCAGCAGCCAAGACCCCGGCTCTGGAAACACCATATATTTT. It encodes CASSQDPGSGNTIYF.

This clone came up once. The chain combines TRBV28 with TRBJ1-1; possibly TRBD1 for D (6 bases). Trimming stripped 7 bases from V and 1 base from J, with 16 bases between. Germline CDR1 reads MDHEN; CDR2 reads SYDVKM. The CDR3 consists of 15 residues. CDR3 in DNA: TGTGCCAGCATCCCGAGACAGGCCTGGAACACTGAAGCTTTCTTT. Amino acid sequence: CASIPRQAWNTEAFF.

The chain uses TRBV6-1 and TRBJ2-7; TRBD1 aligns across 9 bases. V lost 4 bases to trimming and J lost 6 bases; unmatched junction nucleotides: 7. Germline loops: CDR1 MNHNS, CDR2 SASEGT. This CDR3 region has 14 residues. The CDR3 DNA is TGTGCCAGCAGTGCAAACAGGGGGCTCGGCGAGCAGTACTTC. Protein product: CASSANRGLGEQYF.